These 12 T cell receptor beta chains were all obtained from the same sample, sequenced in a study of CD4 T cells in relation to SARS-CoV-2 and coronaviruses (dated by TCRdb to about 2021). No cognate antigen is known for these TCRs. Receptor amplification or capture employed the immunoSEQ multiplex PCR assay. TCRdb stores this immuneACCESS table with in-frame sequences only. Part of the clones is absent; in the studies checked, under half of the shortfall reflects unresolved V genes, and no reason is known for the rest. The sample table contains about 26,000 clones; only one count was recorded for just under 75% of them. The ten top clones hold roughly 21% of the sample. CD4+ T cells from unexposed donors were collected before the COVID-19 pandemic (2011-2018). After more than 9 days of culture, CD4+ T cells were isolated with the EasySep CD4+ T cell isolation kit. The sample consisted of CD4+ T cells from PBMCs, cultured in vitro. The receptor set was obtained from a human donor in good health.

Comments on this clone: Relative to the germline gene, one junction end is altered; a read error may explain this. The DNA of the CDR3 is TGCGCCAGCAGCTTGGCCGGGAGAGGCACCAGATTC. Residues: CASSLAGRGTRF. This chain uses TRBV5-1 with TRBJ2-7, with TRBD2 as a possible D gene (6 bases). The germline CDR1 and CDR2 sequences are SGHRS and YFSETQ. The CDR3 is 12 residues long. Variable domain in full (rest from reference TRBV5-1 and TRBJ2-7): KAGVTQTPRYLIKTRGQQVTLSCSPISGHRSVSWYQQTPGQGLQFLFEYFSETQRNKGNFPGRFSGRQFSNSRSEMNVSTLELGDSALYLCASSLAGRGTRFGPGTRLTVT.

V is TRBV5-1 and J is TRBJ2-5; D unclear. The length of the CDR3 is 15 residues. Germline CDR1 SGHRS, CDR2 YFSETQ. Trimming removed 4 bases at V and 0 bases at J, with 13 bases between. The CDR3 loop is CASSPISGYQETQYF. The CDR3 bases are TGCGCCAGCAGCCCTATAAGTGGGTACCAAGAGACCCAGTACTTC. Looking up the rest from reference TRBV5-1 and TRBJ2-5 gives the full variable domain: KAGVTQTPRYLIKTRGQQVTLSCSPISGHRSVSWYQQTPGQGLQFLFEYFSETQRNKGNFPGRFSGRQFSNSRSEMNVSTLELGDSALYLCASSPISGYQETQYFGPGTRLLVL.

This clone was detected only a few times. The V gene is TRBV19, the J gene TRBJ2-7; D may be TRBD1 (5 bases). Trimming stripped 7 bases from V and 3 bases from J, with 10 bases between. Germline CDR1 is LNHDA and CDR2 is SQIVND (reference sequence). The CDR3 extends over 12 amino acids. In DNA form, the CDR3 reads TGTGCCAGTACCGGCAGGGACTACGAGCAGTACTTC. This gives the protein CASTGRDYEQYF.

The J gene is TRBJ2-5, the V gene TRBV21-1; no DNA check was done on the table's D call, TRBD2. TRBV21-1 is assigned pseudogene status. This CDR3 contains 15 residues. The CDR3 here is CASSRGSGGPRTQYF. CDR3 DNA: TGTGCCAGCAGCAGGGGTAGCGGGGGACCACGGACCCAGTACTTC.

The chain is built from TRBV12-3 or TRBV12-4 and TRBJ2-7; D tentatively reads TRBD1 or TRBD2 (6 bases each). The CDR3 runs to 13 residues. V lost 6 bases to trimming and J lost 9 bases, with 18 bases between them. The CDR3 here is CASRYSGAGGQYF. In nucleotides, the CDR3 is TGTGCCAGCAGGTACTCGGGGGCTGGCGGGCAGTACTTC.

This clone was recorded only once. The V and J genes are TRBV3-1 (or the pseudogene TRBV3-2) and TRBJ2-7, with 7 bases fitting TRBD1. Germline V gene data show CDR1 as LGHDT and CDR2 as YNNKEL (reference sequence). This CDR3 has 15 amino acids. V was pared by 4 bases and J by 2 bases, with 8 bases of the junction left unmatched. The CDR3 is CASSPPRRGTYEQYF. CDR3 sequence (DNA): TGTGCCAGCAGCCCCCCCCGCAGGGGGACCTACGAGCAGTACTTC.

The chain is built from TRBV6-2 or TRBV6-3 and TRBJ2-1; maybe TRBD2 (5 bases). V was pared by 4 bases and J by 0 bases, with 19 bases between. From germline, CDR1 is MNHEY and CDR2 SVGEGT. The CDR3 has 18 residues. The CDR3 protein is CASSSEWAGGSSYNEQFF. CDR3 in DNA: TGTGCCAGCAGTTCGGAATGGGCCGGAGGAAGCTCCTACAATGAGCAGTTCTTC.

The CDR3 sequence: CASSLGLGYQPQHF. CDR3 in DNA: TGTGCCAGCAGCTTAGGACTGGGATATCAGCCCCAGCATTTT. The V gene is TRBV7-2, the J gene TRBJ1-5; D unresolved. Germline loops: CDR1 SGHTA, CDR2 FQGNSA. This CDR3 region has 14 residues. Trimming left V 1 base short and J 5 bases short, with 9 bases between.

This clone was counted a single time. The rearrangement joins TRBV7-9 to TRBJ2-3, with D unresolved. This CDR3 comprises 15 residues. CDR1 is SEHNR and CDR2 is FQNEAQ in the germline V gene (reference sequence). The germline V and J ends were trimmed by 0 bases and 0 bases, with 7 bases remaining between them. CDR3 in amino acids: CASSLAAHSTDTQYF. For the CDR3, the DNA is TGTGCCAGCAGCTTAGCGGCGCATAGCACAGATACGCAGTATTTT.

This clone was detected a few times. The rearrangement uses TRBV2 and TRBJ1-2; D not resolved. V gave up 7 bases and J gave up 2 bases, with 14 bases separating them. The CDR3 length is 14 residues. CDR1 and CDR2 from the germline V gene are SNHLY and FYNNEI. CDR3 protein: CASMNLLRNYGYTF. As DNA, the CDR3 is TGTGCCAGCATGAACCTCCTACGAAACTATGGCTACACCTTC.

This clone was observed a single time. At one end the junction does not follow the germline gene, possibly because of a read error. The chain carries TRBV23-1 and TRBJ2-3; D remains ambiguous. TRBV23-1 is an open reading frame, and its role is uncertain. This CDR3 is 12 amino acids long. CDR3 in amino acids: CASSYSTDTQYF. The CDR3 nucleotides are TGCGCGAGCAGTTACTCCACAGATACGCAGTATTTT.

A word on this clone: The junction shows a germline mismatch at one end, possibly a read error. The chain uses TRBV9 and TRBJ1-2; tentatively, D is TRBD1 (5 bases). The germline gives CDR1 SGDLS, CDR2 YYNGEE. The CDR3 length is 13 residues. The CDR3 nucleotides are TGTGCCAACAGCGTAGACGACAGTTATGGCTACACCTTC. It yields the protein CANSVDDSYGYTF.